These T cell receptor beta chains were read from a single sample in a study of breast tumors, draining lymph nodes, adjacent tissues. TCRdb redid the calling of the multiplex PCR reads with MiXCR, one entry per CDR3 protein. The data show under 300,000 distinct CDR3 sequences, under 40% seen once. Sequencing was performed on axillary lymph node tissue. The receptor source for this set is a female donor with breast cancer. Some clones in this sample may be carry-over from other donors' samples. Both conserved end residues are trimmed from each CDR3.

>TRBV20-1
SARDLTGDAVGTEAF
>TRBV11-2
ASSLDLLGGTDTQY
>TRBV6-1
ASSLGGLAGAEQF
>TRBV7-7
ASSPVGRLAVYEQY
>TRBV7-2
ASSLGGRIEKLF
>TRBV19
ASSIYVGLRGTQY
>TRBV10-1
ASSEKLEWDTQY
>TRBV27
ASSFQRSGDTQF
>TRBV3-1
ASSPYGPAGMSSGNTIY
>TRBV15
ATSKSGAQGYT
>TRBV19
ASSPSGVLYGYT
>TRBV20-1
SARDPPGGPTDTQY
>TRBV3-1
ASSQKDEQF
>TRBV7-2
ASTQGASSRNEQF
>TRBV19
ASSMLAGAQNEQF
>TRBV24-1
ATPLPFREQY
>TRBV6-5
ASSYRTSGQAQY
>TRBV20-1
SARPRTGALPTEAF
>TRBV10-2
ASKDTKPNYEQY
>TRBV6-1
ASGEAGRGNYGYT
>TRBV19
ASSIEGIAGLTGNEQF
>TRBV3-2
ASSPRQGQWEETQH
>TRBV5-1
ASSLGSGNSPLH
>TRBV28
ASSFGRPNQPQH
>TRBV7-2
ASSLYEGRGETQY
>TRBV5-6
ASARDRGDTDTQY
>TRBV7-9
ASSPRGVDEQF
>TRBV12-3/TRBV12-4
ASSFFRGSHEQY
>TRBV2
ASFSQGVNT
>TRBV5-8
ASSLRPGGDYGYT
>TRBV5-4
ASSLELAGPGGGTQY
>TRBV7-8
ASSLGNREETQY
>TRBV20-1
GGGAKTQY
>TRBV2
ASSKRGRYGYT
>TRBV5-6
ASSRTLAGAITDTQY
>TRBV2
ASRAYTEAF
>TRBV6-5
ASSRPEEGYT
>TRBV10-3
ATRSHDRVTDTQY
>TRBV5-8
ASSVTAGTFNEKLF
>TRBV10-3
AISESVRGKETQY
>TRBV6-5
ASTPAGGNQPQH
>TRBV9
ASSPDGGDEKLF
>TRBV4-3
ASSPTSGTGYNEQF